The sequence of this T cell receptor (beta chain) was determined in a study of T cell responses to AZD1222 COVID-19 vaccine. Study-wide results and caveats: Nearly half of spike-specific TCRs reportedly target variant regions that are unmutated in the B.1.351 and B.1.1.7 variants.

Comments on this clone: Its cognate antigen is unknown.

The junction had 8 bases not matched to a gene; V was cut back by 5 bases and J by 4 bases. Germline CDR1 and CDR2: MNHNY and SVGAGI (reference sequence). This CDR3 contains 17 residues. Only in-frame clones appear in the TCRdb table, and some are missing; sequencing was by immunoSEQ multiplex PCR. The repertoire holds 85,000 to 95,000 clones, with approximately 90% as singletons. This specimen consisted of peripheral blood, obtained 28 days after the second AZD1222 dose. This clonotype originated in an adult who received the AZD1222 COVID-19 vaccine. The chain links TRBV6-6 to TRBJ2-7, with 16 bases that match TRBD2. The CDR3 here is CASSPPGLAGGNYEQYF. Here the CDR3 DNA reads TGTGCCAGCAGTCCCCCGGGACTAGCGGGGGGGAATTACGAGCAGTACTTC.